A selection of T cell receptor beta chains follows, all from one sample in a study of blood T cell repertoires in COVID-19. Clones were sequenced by immunoSEQ multiplex PCR, and TCRdb holds only the in-frame ones, with some missing. The data show roughly 10,000 clones, with about 85% seen just once and 20% to 30% held by the top ten. The sequencing input was peripheral blood. These receptors came from a man aged 30-40 years with active or convalescent COVID-19. CDR3s include the opening cysteine and the closing phenylalanine or tryptophan. Each record gives: D gene, J gene, V gene, clone size, CDR3 protein, CDR3 DNA. The D gene is left open where the match is weak. The size of a clone is reported for some rows only, either as once, few or many, or as a class for expanded clones.

. TRBJ1-4 TRBV6-1 . CASSDPRRDEKLFF TGTGCCAGCAGTGACCCCCGTCGAGATGAAAAACTGTTTTTT
TRBD1 TRBJ1-1 TRBV12-3/TRBV12-4 . CASSSAGGDEAFF TGTGCCAGCAGTTCGGCAGGGGGCGATGAAGCTTTCTTT
. TRBJ1-3 TRBV9 once CASSVDGQGSIYF TGTGCCAGCAGCGTAGACGGGCAGGGGTCCATATATTTT
TRBD2 TRBJ2-3 TRBV7-6 . CASSSRGGPNTQYF TGTGCCAGCAGCTCCCGGGGGGGCCCGAATACGCAGTATTTT
. TRBJ1-4 TRBV6-5 . CASRSLGALGEKLFF TGTGCCAGCAGATCTCTGGGGGCTTTGGGTGAAAAACTGTTTTTT
. TRBJ2-3 TRBV7-3 . CASSPAQGGPDTQYF TGTGCCAGCAGCCCCGCGCAGGGGGGCCCGGATACGCAGTATTTT
TRBD2 TRBJ2-3 TRBV6-4 few CASSDSPTSGGPHNTQYF TGTGCCAGCAGTGACTCACCGACTAGCGGGGGCCCACATAATACGCAGTATTTT
. TRBJ2-7 TRBV13 . CASSLVQGRQYF TGTGCCAGCAGCTTAGTCCAGGGGAGGCAGTACTTC
TRBD2 TRBJ2-1 TRBV13 . CASSRGLRGVYNEQFF TGTGCCAGCAGCCGGGGCCTACGGGGGGTATACAATGAGCAGTTCTTC
TRBD2 TRBJ2-3 TRBV11-3 . CASSLSAGAADTQYF TGTGCCAGCAGCTTATCAGCGGGGGCGGCAGATACGCAGTATTTT
TRBD2 TRBJ2-3 TRBV7-8 once CASSLASGPSTDTQYF TGTGCCAGCAGCTTAGCTAGCGGGCCTAGCACAGATACGCAGTATTTT
. TRBJ1-6 TRBV5-5 . CASSSPTGMRGSPLHF TGTGCCAGCAGCTCACCAACAGGGATGAGAGGTTCACCCCTCCACTTT
. TRBJ1-1 TRBV19 . CASSTIQGSLGTEAFF TGTGCCAGTAGTACCATCCAGGGGTCCCTAGGCACTGAAGCTTTCTTT
TRBD1 TRBJ1-4 TRBV19 . CASSLGTEWEKLFF TGTGCCAGTAGCCTCGGGACAGAATGGGAAAAACTGTTTTTT
TRBD2 TRBJ2-1 TRBV7-2 . CASSLVLGGGTYNEQFF TGTGCCAGCAGCTTAGTACTTGGCGGGGGTACCTACAATGAGCAGTTCTTC
. TRBJ1-1 TRBV18 . CASSPGSETEAFF TGTGCCAGCTCACCAGGGTCGGAGACTGAAGCTTTCTTT
TRBD1 TRBJ2-2 TRBV24-1 . CATGGQGNTGELFF TGTGCCACCGGGGGACAGGGGAACACCGGGGAGCTGTTTTTT
TRBD2 TRBJ2-7 TRBV11-2 . CASRRLAGGRGEQYF TGTGCCAGCAGAAGACTAGCGGGGGGTCGGGGCGAGCAGTACTTC
. TRBJ1-4 TRBV5-1 medium-sized CASSAQTNEKLFF TGCGCCAGCAGCGCACAGACTAATGAAAAACTGTTTTTT
TRBD2 TRBJ2-1 TRBV5-1 . CASSLAGGDYNEQFF TGCGCCAGCAGCTTGGCCGGGGGGGACTACAATGAGCAGTTCTTC
. TRBJ2-2 TRBV3-1/TRBV3-2 . CASSRRMTSGELFF TGTGCCAGCAGCAGACGAATGACTTCCGGGGAGCTGTTTTTT
. TRBJ1-4 TRBV6-5 . CASSYTRGSSEKLFF TGTGCCAGCAGTTACACAAGGGGTTCAAGTGAAAAACTGTTTTTT
. TRBJ1-1 TRBV9 . CASSFTGTEAFF TGTGCCAGCAGCTTCACGGGCACTGAAGCTTTCTTT
TRBD1 TRBJ2-4 TRBV30 once CAWSQGATKNIQYF TGTGCCTGGAGTCAGGGGGCGACCAAAAACATTCAGTACTTC
TRBD2 TRBJ2-3 TRBV2 . CASSGLAGGTDTQYF TGTGCCAGCAGCGGGCTAGCGGGGGGCACAGATACGCAGTATTTT
. TRBJ2-2 TRBV5-5 . CASSLVASLSSNTGELFF TGTGCCAGCAGCTTGGTAGCCAGTTTGAGTTCGAACACCGGGGAGCTGTTTTTT
TRBD2 TRBJ2-5 TRBV30 once CAWSVLGRGGDETQYF TGTGCCTGGAGTGTACTGGGGCGGGGGGGCGATGAGACCCAGTACTTC
TRBD1 TRBJ1-4 TRBV24-1 . CATSSGQDNEKLFF TGTGCCACCAGCTCGGGACAGGATAATGAAAAACTGTTTTTT
TRBD1 TRBJ1-6 TRBV5-1 few CASSLEGQGSSPLHF TGCGCCAGCAGCTTGGAGGGACAGGGATCTTCACCCCTCCACTTT
TRBD1 TRBJ1-1 TRBV7-2 . CASSFRTGGVSTEAFF TGTGCCAGCAGCTTTCGGACAGGGGGCGTGAGCACTGAAGCTTTCTTT
TRBD2 TRBJ2-3 TRBV29-1 . CSVVSGTSGGQGTDTQYF TGCAGCGTTGTGAGTGGGACTAGCGGGGGCCAGGGCACAGATACGCAGTATTTT
. TRBJ1-1 TRBV10-2 . CASRGAAGTEAFF TGCGCCAGCAGAGGGGCGGCAGGCACTGAAGCTTTCTTT
. TRBJ2-2 TRBV5-4 . CASSHLEMDRGRLFF TGTGCCAGCAGCCACCTCGAGATGGACAGAGGGCGACTGTTTTTT
. TRBJ2-4 TRBV4-1 once CASSHPTRNLAKNIQYF TGCGCCAGCAGCCACCCGACTAGGAACCTAGCCAAAAACATTCAGTACTTC
TRBD1 TRBJ2-3 TRBV7-3 . CASSLKGQGFRDTQYF TGTGCCAGCAGCTTAAAGGGACAGGGTTTTAGGGATACGCAGTATTTT